Each of the 32 T cell receptor beta chains below was sequenced from the same sample in a study of T cells in Graves' hyperthyroidism and ophthalmopathy. The investigators amplified TCR beta CDR3 regions from RNA transcripts. In the first-round RT-PCR of the TCR CDR3, the HTBI primer set was used. TCRdb redid the calling of the multiplex PCR reads with MiXCR, one entry per CDR3 protein. The sample lists around 530,000 distinct CDR3 sequences; 17% were seen once. The source material was blood. These receptors were collected from a woman between 18 and 29 years old with Graves' ophthalmopathy.

Turning to this clonotype: This could be a read error, since a much larger clone is one nucleotide away. The chain is built from TRBV20-1 and TRBJ1-4, with D perhaps TRBD1 (5 bases). The V and J ends lost 5 bases and 5 bases respectively, with 21 bases between them. The CDR3 contains 16 residues. Germline V gene data show CDR1 as DFQATT and CDR2 as SNEGSKA (reference sequence). The CDR3 loop reads CSAVRPGPTENEKLFF. The DNA for the CDR3 is TGCAGTGCTGTTCGCCCGGGACCTACAGAGAATGAAAAACTGTTTTTT.

V is TRBV6-2 or TRBV6-3 and J is TRBJ2-6; no clear D. The CDR3 length is 15 residues. V was shortened by 6 bases and J by 0 bases, with 9 bases between the two germline ends. Germline assignment: CDR1 MNHEY and CDR2 SVGEGT. CDR3: CASRDARSGANVLTF. The CDR3, as DNA: TGTGCCAGCAGGGACGCACGCTCTGGGGCCAACGTCCTGACTTTC.

This clonotype was seen at least ten times. The chain joins TRBV28 to TRBJ2-3; 8 positions agree with TRBD1. V was clipped by 6 bases and J by 5 bases; unmatched bases: 13. Germline V lookup: CDR1 MDHEN, CDR2 SYDVKM. The CDR3 runs 16 residues. DNA for the CDR3: TGTGCCAGCAGCCGTCCTTGGGACAGGAGAGGAGATACGCAGTATTTT. It yields the protein CASSRPWDRRGDTQYF.

The table lists this clonotype with a count of one. With a much larger clone just one base away, this may be a read error. The chain is built from TRBV2 and TRBJ1-1; 7 bases map to TRBD1. This CDR3 has 16 amino acids. Germline V gene data show CDR1 as SNHLY and CDR2 as FYNNEI. V dropped 4 bases and J dropped 3; count of bases not matched to a gene: 11. The CDR3 nucleotides are TGTGCCAGCAGTGCATGGATTGGGCAGGGGGACACTGAAGCTTTCTTT. It encodes CASSAWIGQGDTEAFF.

The chain links TRBV20-1 to TRBJ2-1; 12 nucleotides align to TRBD2. Trimming removed 0 bases from V and 6 bases from J; junction bases left unmatched: 6. The CDR3 contains 16 residues. Germline loops: CDR1 DFQATT, CDR2 SNEGSKA (reference sequence). Here the CDR3 reads CSARDRLAGVVNEQFF. The CDR3 DNA reads TGCAGTGCTAGAGATCGACTAGCGGGAGTGGTCAATGAGCAGTTCTTC.

The chain is built from TRBV7-3 and TRBJ1-3; D is uncertain. This CDR3 is 15 amino acids long. V lost 1 base and J 2 bases, leaving 9 bases between the germline ends. Germline CDR1 SGHTA, CDR2 FQGTGA. CDR3 protein: CASSLNLHPGNTIYF. The CDR3, as DNA: TGTGCCAGCAGCTTAAATTTACATCCTGGAAACACCATATATTTT.

The genes are TRBV9 and TRBJ2-3; D unclear. CDR1 is SGDLS, CDR2 YYNGEE, per germline. The CDR3 sequence is 12 residues long. Trimming took 4 bases from V and 9 from J, leaving 12 bases between them. For the CDR3, the DNA is TGTGCCAGCAGCTCTCGGCCAGGCACGCAGTATTTT. Its protein product is CASSSRPGTQYF.

This clonotype was recorded a few times. The chain carries TRBV15 and TRBJ2-1, with a tentative D call TRBD2 (5 bases). CDR1 is LNHNV, CDR2 YYDKDF, per germline (reference sequence). The CDR3 runs 16 residues. V was cut by 0 bases and J by 5 bases, with 14 bases left in between. The CDR3 coding sequence is TGTGCCACCAGCAGAGAGGGCGGGTACGAGAACAATGAGCAGTTCTTC. The encoded protein is CATSREGGYENNEQFF.

At least ten counts were recorded for this clonotype. The chain has TRBV29-1 and TRBJ2-7, with 11 bases identical to TRBD2. Germline V gene lookup returns CDR1 SQVTM and CDR2 ANQGSEA. The CDR3 contains 16 residues. Losses at the gene ends were 6 bases for V and 0 bases for J; bases not matched to a gene: 10. Here the CDR3 DNA reads TGCAGCGTACCCGGGACTAGCGGAGGGAGCTCCTACGAGCAGTACTTC. Protein sequence: CSVPGTSGGSSYEQYF.

Details on this clonotype: A much bigger clone sits one base away, suggesting this may be a read error. CDR3: CASSLVSGGFYEQYF. In nucleotides, the CDR3 is TGCGCCAGCAGCCTCGTATCAGGTGGATTCTACGAGCAGTACTTC. The chain has TRBV4-1 and TRBJ2-7; D unresolved. Trimming left V 4 bases short and J 3 bases short, with 16 bases between. The length of the CDR3 is 15 residues. The germline gives CDR1 MGHRA, CDR2 YSYEKL.

This clonotype was counted ten times or more. The V gene is TRBV18, the J gene TRBJ2-1; D call uncertain. The germline V gene encodes CDR1 KGHSH and CDR2 LQKENI. CDR3 size: 15 residues. V was cut by 3 bases and J by 9 bases, with 18 bases left in between. The CDR3 DNA is TGTGCCAGCTCACCCCCTGTACAGCCTTTGATTGAGCAGTTCTTC. It translates to CASSPPVQPLIEQFF.

The table lists this clonotype with a few counts. This chain joins TRBV6-1 and TRBJ1-4, with D perhaps matching TRBD1 (5 bases). Deletions cut 3 bases from V and 7 bases from J, with 12 bases between. Germline values: CDR1 MNHNS, CDR2 SASEGT. The CDR3 is made up of 14 amino acids. CDR3 amino acids: CASSESRVAEKLFF. CDR3 bases: TGTGCCAGCAGTGAGTCCAGGGTCGCTGAAAAACTGTTTTTT.

The chain uses TRBV29-1 and TRBJ1-2; possible D gene TRBD1, 5 bases. Trimming shortened V by 0 bases and J by 0 bases, and 11 bases separated the two germline ends. CDR3 size: 15 residues. Germline assignment: CDR1 SQVTM and CDR2 ANQGSEA. The DNA of the CDR3 is TGCAGCGTTGAAGAGGAGGGGCCAGCTAACTATGGCTACACCTTC. Translated: CSVEEEGPANYGYTF.

The table lists this clonotype with a count of one. The chain is built from TRBV20-1 and TRBJ2-3; 7 nucleotides match TRBD2. From germline, CDR1 is DFQATT and CDR2 SNEGSKA (reference sequence). The CDR3 covers 15 residues. With V trimmed by 0 bases and J by 4 bases, 7 bases remained unmatched. The CDR3 sequence is CSARDPGGGADTQYF. The CDR3 DNA is TGCAGTGCTAGAGATCCGGGGGGAGGGGCAGATACGCAGTATTTT.

This clonotype was seen a handful of times. The chain links TRBV6-5 to TRBJ2-1; 12 positions agree with TRBD2. V was pared by 0 bases and J by 12 bases, with 15 bases of the junction left unmatched. CDR1 is MNHEY, CDR2 SVGAGI, per germline. This CDR3 contains 18 residues. In DNA, the CDR3 is TGTGCCAGCAGTTACTCGAGTGTCGGGGCTAGCGGGAGGGCAGGGCAGTTCTTC. Its translation is CASSYSSVGASGRAGQFF.

This clonotype was recorded at least ten times. The J gene is TRBJ2-7, the V gene TRBV7-2; D is perhaps TRBD2 (5 bases). CDR1 is SGHTA, CDR2 FQGNSA, per germline. The CDR3 totals 14 residues. Trimming shortened V by 5 bases and J by 7 bases, and 18 bases separated the two germline ends. CDR3 coding DNA: TGTGCCAGCAGCCGTGACTACCAATGGGGAGAGCAGTACTTC. Translated: CASSRDYQWGEQYF.

Note on this clonotype: The junction departs from the called germline gene at one end, perhaps through a read error. This chain connects TRBV9 to TRBJ1-2; D is perhaps TRBD1 (6 bases). Looked up from germline, CDR1 is SGDLS and CDR2 is YYNGEE. This CDR3 spans 15 amino acids. CDR3 sequence (DNA): TGTGCCAACAGCGTAAGTGGGCAGGGGAACTATGGCTACACCTTC. This translates into CANSVSGQGNYGYTF.

This clonotype was detected many times. V is TRBV11-1 and J is TRBJ2-1, with 10 nucleotides matching TRBD2. V lost 1 base and J lost 6; bases outside the gene matches: 6. The CDR3 consists of 16 residues. Germline CDR1 SGHAT, CDR2 FQDESV (reference sequence). The chain's CDR3 is CASSLESSGGPNEQFF. CDR3 DNA: TGTGCCAGCAGCTTAGAGTCTAGCGGGGGACCCAATGAGCAGTTCTTC.

This clonotype has a count of ten or more. CDR3 sequence reads: CASSFDSSQETQYF. Here the CDR3 DNA reads TGTGCCAGCAGCTTTGACAGCTCGCAAGAGACCCAGTACTTC. The V call is TRBV7-2, the J call TRBJ2-5, with D maybe TRBD1 (5 bases). The CDR3 contains 14 residues. Trimming pared 3 bases from V and 2 bases from J, leaving 10 bases between. The germline V gene encodes CDR1 SGHTA and CDR2 FQGNSA. Full variable domain (outside the CDR3, taken from reference TRBV7-2 and TRBJ2-5): GAGVSQSPSNKVTEKGKDVELRCDPISGHTALYWYRQSLGQGLEFLIYFQGNSAPDKSGLPSDRFSAERTGGSVSTLTIQRTQQEDSAVYLCASSFDSSQETQYFGPGTRLLVL.

The table lists this clonotype with many counts. This chain uses TRBV20-1 with TRBJ2-3; TRBD2 agrees at 14 bases. Losses at the gene ends were 6 bases for V and 5 bases for J; bases not matched to a gene: 10. The germline CDR1 and CDR2 sequences are DFQATT and SNEGSKA (reference sequence). The CDR3 is 16 amino acids. CDR3 nucleotide sequence: TGCAGTGCCGTAGGGTTGGGACTAGCGGGAGTAGATACGCAGTATTTT. Protein sequence: CSAVGLGLAGVDTQYF.

This clonotype showed up just a few times. This chain connects TRBV28 to TRBJ2-7; 7 positions match TRBD1. V gave up 4 bases and J gave up 5 bases; unmatched junction bases: 8. Germline V CDR1 and CDR2: MDHEN, SYDVKM. The CDR3 sequence is 14 residues long. CDR3 sequence reads: CASSSRGLMDEQYF. CDR3 sequence (DNA): TGTGCCAGCAGTTCCAGGGGGTTGATGGACGAGCAGTACTTC.

This clonotype occurred a few times. The chain has TRBV10-3 and TRBJ1-1, with 7 bases lining up with TRBD1. The CDR3 length is 13 residues. Trimming at V came to 6 bases and at J to 4 bases, leaving 5 bases not matched to a gene. The germline V gene has CDR1 ENHRY and CDR2 SYGVKD. CDR3 DNA: TGTGCCATCAGGGACAGGTTCGGCACTGAAGCTTTCTTT. Amino acid sequence: CAIRDRFGTEAFF.

This clonotype was seen more than once but under ten times. V and J are TRBV10-3 and TRBJ1-2; the D is unclear. The germline V gene encodes CDR1 ENHRY and CDR2 SYGVKD. Deletions cut 5 bases from V and 4 bases from J, with 11 bases between. The CDR3 has 13 amino acids. The DNA for the CDR3 is TGTGCCATCAGTCGGGAGAGTCCCTATGGCTACACCTTC. It encodes CAISRESPYGYTF.

This clonotype was seen more than once but under ten times. The chain carries TRBV12-3 or TRBV12-4 and TRBJ1-1; D possibly corresponds to TRBD1 (5 bases). CDR3 size: 14 residues. V lost 11 bases, J lost 0 bases, and 16 bases lay in between. In DNA form, the CDR3 reads TGTGCCTCGCAAAGGGACTCTTTGAACACTGAAGCTTTCTTT. Translated, it gives CASQRDSLNTEAFF.

This clonotype was counted a few times. The chain has TRBV6-2 or TRBV6-3 and TRBJ2-1, with 10 nucleotides matching TRBD2. Germline CDR1 and CDR2: MNHEY and SVGEGT. With 6 bases clipped from V and 9 bases from J, the junction kept 5 bases outside the gene matches. The CDR3 extends over 13 amino acids. The CDR3 here is CASSLAGEGEQFF. The CDR3 bases are TGTGCCAGCAGCCTAGCGGGAGAGGGTGAGCAGTTCTTC.

The gene calls are TRBV20-1 and TRBJ2-3, with no clear D. Trimming shortened V by 6 bases and J by 4 bases, and 14 bases separated the two germline ends. CDR3 length: 13 amino acids. CDR1 is DFQATT, CDR2 SNEGSKA, per germline (reference sequence). DNA of the CDR3: TGCAGTGCCCCTGGGTCCCCCCCAGATACGCAGTATTTT. Residues: CSAPGSPPDTQYF.

At least ten counts were recorded for this clonotype. The rearrangement links TRBV29-1 to TRBJ2-7; D possibly matches TRBD1 or TRBD2 (5 bases each). CDR1 and CDR2 from the germline V gene are SQVTM and ANQGSEA. The CDR3 consists of 15 residues. V lost 4 bases and J lost 5, with 21 bases in between. Written as DNA, the CDR3 is TGCAGCGTTGGGGGAGTGGGGCAAGCCGATGACGAGCAGTACTTC. Residues: CSVGGVGQADDEQYF.

This clonotype was seen repeatedly, ten times or more. This chain uses TRBV29-1 with TRBJ1-1; D remains unclear. Germline loops: CDR1 SQVTM, CDR2 ANQGSEA. V was shortened by 7 bases and J by 8 bases, with 8 bases between the two germline ends. The CDR3 spans 9 residues. The CDR3 loop reads CSATGEAFF. In nucleotides, the CDR3 is TGCAGCGCAACGGGGGAAGCTTTCTTT.

This clonotype showed up many times. This chain links TRBV20-1 with TRBJ1-1, with TRBD1 matching 10 bases. The CDR3 consists of 13 residues. CDR1 is DFQATT and CDR2 is SNEGSKA in the germline V gene (reference sequence). Trimming took 6 bases from V and 2 from J; bases not matched to a gene: 3. The CDR3 reads CSAQTGGNTEAFF. The CDR3 coding sequence is TGCAGTGCACAGACAGGGGGCAACACTGAAGCTTTCTTT.

About this clonotype: As the CDR3 is not closed by the conserved phenylalanine or tryptophan, this likely results from a read error. V is TRBV7-8 and J is TRBJ1-1, with unresolved D. CDR1 and CDR2 from the germline V gene are SGHVS and FQNEAQ. V was trimmed by 1 base and J by 1 base, leaving 13 bases between them. The CDR3 sequence is 16 residues long. The CDR3 region is CASSLVSYAKNTEAFL. CDR3 nucleotide sequence: TGTGCCAGCAGCTTAGTAAGTTACGCAAAGAACACTGAAGCTTTCCTT.

This clonotype was detected ten times or more. The rearrangement links TRBV11-2 to TRBJ1-6; D uncertain. The germline V gene has CDR1 SGHAT and CDR2 FQNNGV. There are 12 residues in the CDR3. Trimming removed 5 bases at V and 6 bases at J, with 5 bases between. The CDR3 loop is CASSRINSPLHF. CDR3 in DNA: TGTGCCAGCAGCCGTATTAATTCACCCCTCCACTTT.

Notes on this clonotype: A read error may explain this, as a much larger clone is one base away. This chain uses TRBV5-1 with TRBJ2-2; TRBD2 agrees at 12 bases. The length of the CDR3 is 16 residues. CDR1 SGHRS and CDR2 YFSETQ come from the germline V gene. The CDR3 region has the DNA TGCGCCAGCAGCCAAACTAGCGGGGGGAACACCGGGGGGCTGTTTTTT. Protein: CASSQTSGGNTGGLFF.